A single sample is the source of the 24 T cell receptor beta chains below, sequenced in a study of T cells after yellow fever vaccination. TCRdb fed the 5' RACE reads into MiXCR, producing one record per CDR3 protein. The repertoire holds 95,000 to 150,000 distinct CDR3 sequences, with more than 6% as singletons. The sample here was CD4+ T cells sorted from PBMCs, taken 9 to 11 days after the first yellow fever vaccination. The receptors originated from a man aged 18 to 30 who received the YFV17D yellow fever vaccine.

The V gene is TRBV3-1, the J gene TRBJ2-1; a weak D match, TRBD1 (6 bases). The V gene's germline CDR1 is LGHDT and CDR2 YNNKEL (reference sequence). The V end was cut by 3 bases, the J end by 0 bases, with 30 bases between. The CDR3 totals 22 residues. Written as DNA, the CDR3 is TGTGCCAGCAGCCACTCCGGCTCCGGGACCCGACGGCCGACAGGCTCCTACAATGAGCAGTTCTTC. Encoded protein: CASSHSGSGTRRPTGSYNEQFF.

In this sample, this clonotype turned up many times. The rearrangement joins TRBV5-5 to TRBJ2-2, with unresolved D. CDR1 SGHKS and CDR2 YYEKEE come from the germline V gene (reference sequence). The ends were cut back, 2 bases at V and 4 bases at J, with 6 bases in the middle. The CDR3 has 13 residues. CDR3 in DNA: TGTGCCAGCAGCTTCTGGATCACCGGGGAGCTGTTTTTT. As protein: CASSFWITGELFF.

The chain employs TRBV20-1 and TRBJ1-2; D not resolved. The germline CDR1 and CDR2 sequences are DFQATT and SNEGSKA (reference sequence). V lost 0 bases and J 6 bases, leaving 11 bases between the germline ends. The CDR3 extends over 13 amino acids. The CDR3 nucleotides read TGCAGTGCTAGAGATGAGGGAGTCCATGGCTACACCTTC. This translates into CSARDEGVHGYTF.

This clonotype came up many times. CDR3 region: CASSPTGDQETQYF. The CDR3 DNA is TGTGCCAGCTCACCAACAGGGGACCAAGAGACCCAGTACTTC. The chain employs TRBV18 and TRBJ2-5; 7 bases are shared with TRBD1. V shed 2 bases and J 0 bases; nucleotides not matched to a gene: 0. The CDR3 extends over 14 amino acids. Germline V gene sequence: CDR1 KGHSH, CDR2 LQKENI.

This clonotype was seen many times. This chain links TRBV12-3 or TRBV12-4 with TRBJ2-4; D uncertain. CDR3 length equals 12 residues. Trimming cost V 2 bases and J 9 bases, with 8 bases left between them. CDR3 in amino acids: CASSLFWGIQYF. CDR3 nucleotide sequence: TGTGCCAGCAGTTTATTCTGGGGCATTCAGTACTTC.

This clonotype was counted many times. The J gene is TRBJ2-3, the V gene TRBV7-2, with 9 bases aligning to TRBD2. The trim removed 2 bases at V and 4 bases at J, leaving 7 bases unmatched. Germline loops: CDR1 SGHTA, CDR2 FQGNSA. The CDR3 extends over 16 amino acids. The chain's CDR3 is CASSLWPSGAADTQYF. CDR3 coding DNA: TGTGCCAGCAGCTTATGGCCTAGCGGGGCCGCAGATACGCAGTATTTT.

The sample holds many counts of this clonotype. This chain uses TRBV5-1 with TRBJ2-7, with D unclear. CDR1 is SGHRS and CDR2 is YFSETQ in the germline V gene. Trimming took off 2 bases at V and 3 bases at J, with 9 bases between the two ends. This CDR3 has 13 residues. The CDR3: CASSFSESYEQYF. The CDR3 bases are TGCGCCAGCAGCTTCTCTGAAAGCTACGAGCAGTACTTC.

This clonotype has ten or more counts. This chain links TRBV20-1 with TRBJ2-3; 9 bases are a match to TRBD1. Losses at the gene ends were 3 bases for V and 2 bases for J; bases not matched to a gene: 3. From germline, CDR1 is DFQATT and CDR2 SNEGSKA (reference sequence). The CDR3 spans 14 residues. CDR3 DNA: TGCAGTGCTAGTTGGACAGGGGCCACAGATACGCAGTATTTT. Its protein is CSASWTGATDTQYF.

This clonotype was seen many times. V usage is TRBV5-6 and J usage is TRBJ2-5; TRBD1 matches at 7 bases. There are 14 residues in the CDR3. The germline gives CDR1 SGHDT, CDR2 YYEEEE. J gave up 2 bases and V 4 bases, and 5 bases lay outside the gene matches. In DNA, the CDR3 is TGTGCCAGCAGCCGACAGGGCCCACAAGAGACCCAGTACTTC. This gives the protein CASSRQGPQETQYF.

This clonotype was seen repeatedly, ten times or more. DNA of the CDR3: TGTGCCAGCAGTTTGGGTCTGCAGCCCCAGCATTTT. This encodes CASSLGLQPQHF. The chain employs TRBV12-3 or TRBV12-4 and TRBJ1-5; D unclear. The CDR3 is 12 residues long. Trimming left V 3 bases short and J 7 bases short, with 7 bases between.

The table lists this clonotype with many counts. The chain employs TRBV28 and TRBJ1-3; no clear D. V was pared by 4 bases and J by 12 bases, with 25 bases between. The CDR3 sequence is 16 residues long. Germline loops: CDR1 MDHEN, CDR2 SYDVKM. The CDR3 reads CASSSPIVLVGSNIYF. The CDR3 DNA sequence: TGTGCCAGCAGTTCTCCCATTGTTTTGGTGGGGTCGAACATATATTTT.

Comment on this clonotype: With a much larger clone just one base away, this may be a read error. This chain joins TRBV18 and TRBJ1-3, with D tentatively TRBD1 (5 bases). From germline, CDR1 is KGHSH and CDR2 LQKENI. This CDR3 spans 15 amino acids. Between the trimmed V and J ends, which lost 0 bases and 6 bases, there was a span of 12 bases. The CDR3 coding sequence is TGTGCCAGCTCACCACCGATGCAGGGAGCAAACACCATATATTTT. Translated: CASSPPMQGANTIYF.

This clonotype was counted ten times or more. The V gene is TRBV27, the J gene TRBJ2-3; D gene uncertain. Trimming cost V 6 bases and J 8 bases, with 12 bases left between them. CDR3 length: 12 amino acids. CDR1 and CDR2 from the germline V gene are MNHEY and SMNVEV (reference sequence). The CDR3 region is CASRKAVGTQYF. Written as DNA, the CDR3 is TGTGCCAGCAGGAAGGCGGTGGGTACGCAGTATTTT.

The table lists this clonotype with many counts. The chain has TRBV27 and TRBJ2-5, with D possibly TRBD2 on 5 matching bases. V dropped 3 bases and J dropped 5 bases, with 13 bases sitting between them. The CDR3 sequence is 14 residues long. CDR1 is MNHEY, CDR2 SMNVEV, per germline (reference sequence). The CDR3 sequence is CASSFLGSEETQYF. The CDR3 nucleotides read TGTGCCAGCAGTTTCCTGGGTAGCGAGGAGACCCAGTACTTC.

A remark on this clonotype: Given a much more abundant clone one base away, this may be a read error. The chain combines TRBV7-2 with TRBJ2-5; D is possibly TRBD1 (5 bases). The CDR3 covers 14 residues. Germline-derived CDR1 and CDR2 are SGHTA and FQGNSA. DNA for the CDR3: TGTGCCAGCAGCCCTCCAGGGAACCAAGAGTCCCAGTACTTC. This sequence encodes CASSPPGNQESQYF. Based on the CDR3 plus reference TRBV7-2 and TRBJ2-5, the full variable domain is GAGVSQSPSNKVTEKGKDVELRCDPISGHTALYWYRQSLGQGLEFLIYFQGNSAPDKSGLPSDRFSAERTGGSVSTLTIQRTQQEDSAVYLCASSPPGNQESQYFGPGTRLLVL.

This clonotype was observed many times. This chain uses TRBV5-1 with TRBJ2-7; the match to TRBD1 covers 7 bases. This CDR3 region has 15 residues. Germline V lookup: CDR1 SGHRS, CDR2 YFSETQ. Unmatched junction bases numbered 6, after V lost 0 bases and J lost 3 bases. CDR3 protein: CASSLGTGPDYEQYV. In nucleotides, the CDR3 is TGCGCCAGCAGCTTGGGGACAGGTCCTGACTACGAGCAGTACGTC.

In its sample, this clonotype was seen many times. The CDR3 protein is CASSYSSTDVAGDTQYF. CDR3 DNA: TGTGCCAGCAGTTACTCGAGTACCGACGTCGCCGGGGATACGCAGTATTTT. The gene calls are TRBV6-5 and TRBJ2-3; D unresolved. This CDR3 comprises 17 residues. Germline CDR1 reads MNHEY; CDR2 reads SVGAGI. V gave up 0 bases and J gave up 6 bases, with 19 bases separating them.

The rearrangement links TRBV20-1 to TRBJ2-7; 8 bases agree with TRBD2. The CDR3 loop spans 14 amino acids. V lost 6 bases, J lost 1 base, and 8 bases stayed unmatched. Per the germline V gene, CDR1 is DFQATT and CDR2 is SNEGSKA (reference sequence). The CDR3 loop is CSALPGGGSYEQYV. The CDR3 region has the DNA TGCAGTGCCCTTCCGGGGGGGGGGTCCTACGAGCAGTACGTC.

This clonotype was counted at least ten times. The chain joins TRBV28 to TRBJ2-2; possible D gene TRBD1, 6 bases. The CDR3 contains 17 residues. CDR1 is MDHEN and CDR2 is SYDVKM in the germline V gene. V was pared by 1 base and J by 7 bases, with 19 bases between. CDR3 loop: CASSLLSGRGLVGELFF. CDR3 bases: TGTGCCAGCAGTTTATTATCGGGCAGGGGATTGGTCGGGGAGCTGTTTTTT.

Many counts were recorded for this clonotype. The chain employs TRBV6-5 and TRBJ2-7; D possibly uses TRBD1 or TRBD2 (7 bases each). The germline gives CDR1 MNHEY, CDR2 SVGAGI. The V end was cut by 4 bases, the J end by 5 bases, with 18 bases between. CDR3 length: 15 residues. CDR3 bases: TGTGCCAGCAGTTCCGCAGGGGGGGGCCGGAACGAGCAGTACTTC. Translated: CASSSAGGGRNEQYF.

The table lists this clonotype with many counts. CDR3 amino acids: CASSITSISGGVDEQFF. CDR3 sequence (DNA): TGCGCCAGCAGCATCACTTCGATAAGCGGGGGGGTCGATGAGCAGTTCTTC. This rearrangement joins TRBV5-1 to TRBJ2-1, with TRBD2 matching over 10 bases. The CDR3 consists of 17 residues. The germline V gene has CDR1 SGHRS and CDR2 YFSETQ. J gave up 8 bases and V 4 bases, and 15 bases lay outside the gene matches.

Concerning this clonotype itself: A much larger clone lies a single base off, so this may be a read error. The chain joins TRBV20-1 to TRBJ1-5; 8 positions match TRBD1. CDR1 is DFQATT and CDR2 is SNEGSKA in the germline V gene (reference sequence). Losses at the gene ends were 3 bases for V and 6 bases for J; bases not matched to a gene: 13. The CDR3 runs 16 residues. The CDR3 is CSASTGTGYLSQPQHF. As DNA, the CDR3 is TGCAGTGCTAGCACCGGGACAGGTTATCTTAGTCAGCCCCAGCATTTT.

Here the CDR3 reads CSASSDSVGGIYGYTF. CDR3 sequence (DNA): TGCAGTGCTAGCTCCGACAGCGTTGGGGGGATTTATGGCTACACCTTC. The gene calls are TRBV20-1 and TRBJ1-2; D is possibly TRBD1 (5 bases). The V and J ends lost 3 bases and 5 bases respectively, with 22 bases between them. CDR3 size: 16 residues. From germline, CDR1 is DFQATT and CDR2 SNEGSKA (reference sequence).

In regard to this clonotype: Given a much more abundant clone one base away, this may be a read error. This sequence joins TRBV6-2 or TRBV6-3 and TRBJ2-1; unclear D gene. The CDR3 sequence is 17 residues long. CDR1 MNHEY and CDR2 SVGEGT come from the germline V gene. Here the CDR3 reads CATSWPGVSSSYNEQFF. CDR3 DNA: TGTGCCACCAGTTGGCCAGGTGTTAGTAGCTCCTACAATGAGCAGTTCTTC.